The sequence of this T cell receptor (beta chain) was determined in a study of blood T cell repertoires in COVID-19. Study-level background: Sites across the United States, Italy and Spain contributed samples from acute and convalescent COVID-19.

Two negative PCRs, clearance, or symptom resolution had been documented for recovered Cohort 3 donors. TCRdb's table, derived via immunoSEQ multiplex PCR, lists solely in-frame clones and lacks some. The table includes a few hundred thousand clones, about 85% detected once. Germline CDR1 SNHLY, CDR2 FYNNEI. This CDR3 region has 15 residues. The V and J ends lost 3 bases and 5 bases respectively, with 14 bases between them. The TCR comes from a woman in her 30s who had recovered from COVID-19. The sample was PBMCs or T cells enriched from blood (not recorded which). The rearrangement uses TRBV2 and TRBJ1-5; maybe TRBD1 (6 bases). For the CDR3, the DNA is TGTGCCAGCAGTGATAGCAGGGGTACGGATCAGCCCCAGCATTTT. Translating it yields CASSDSRGTDQPQHF.